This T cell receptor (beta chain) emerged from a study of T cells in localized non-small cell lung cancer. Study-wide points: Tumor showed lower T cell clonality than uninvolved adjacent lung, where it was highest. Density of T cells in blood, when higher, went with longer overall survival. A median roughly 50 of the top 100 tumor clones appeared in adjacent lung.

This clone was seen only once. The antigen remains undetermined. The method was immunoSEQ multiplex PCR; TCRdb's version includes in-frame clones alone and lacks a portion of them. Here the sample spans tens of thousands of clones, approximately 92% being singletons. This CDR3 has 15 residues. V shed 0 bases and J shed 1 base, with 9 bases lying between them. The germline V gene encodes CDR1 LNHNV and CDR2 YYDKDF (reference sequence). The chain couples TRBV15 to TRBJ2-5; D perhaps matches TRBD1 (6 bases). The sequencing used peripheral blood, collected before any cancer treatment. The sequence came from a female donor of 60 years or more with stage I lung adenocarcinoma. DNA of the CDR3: TGTGCCACCAGCAGAGATAGGACAGCCCAAGAGACCCAGTACTTC. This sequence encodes CATSRDRTAQETQYF.